Below are 7 T cell receptor beta chains sequenced from a single sample in a study of T cells after yellow fever vaccination. Using its own MiXCR run on the 5' RACE reads, TCRdb lists one record per CDR3 protein. Here the sample spans around 46,000 distinct CDR3 sequences, roughly 7.3% being singletons. Sequencing was performed on CD8+ T cells sorted from PBMCs, taken approximately 15 days after the first yellow fever vaccination. Source of these receptors: a man between 18 and 35 years old who received the YFV17D yellow fever vaccine.

The sample holds many counts of this clonotype. The CDR3 here is CASSQDRAAPRYEQYF. CDR3 nucleotide sequence: TGCGCCAGCAGCCAAGATCGAGCAGCACCCAGGTACGAGCAGTACTTC. The V gene is TRBV4-3, the J gene TRBJ2-7; D call uncertain. This CDR3 is 16 amino acids long. Germline loops: CDR1 LGHNA, CDR2 YSLEER. Trimming removed 0 bases from V and 4 bases from J, with 16 bases in between.

In this sample, this clonotype turned up many times. The chain couples TRBV4-2 to TRBJ1-1; 9 nucleotides match TRBD1. V lost 3 bases and J lost 3; bases outside the gene matches: 11. The length of the CDR3 is 17 residues. Germline V lookup: CDR1 LGHNA, CDR2 YNFKEQ. The CDR3 nucleotides read TGTGCCAGCAGCCAGGTGGAGGACAGGGGATCTCACACTGAAGCTTTCTTT. Translated: CASSQVEDRGSHTEAFF.

In its sample, this clonotype was seen many times. V gene TRBV3-1 combines with J gene TRBJ1-2, with TRBD1 matching over 7 bases. The V and J ends lost 0 bases and 1 base, in that order; junction bases with no gene match: 11. CDR1 and CDR2 (germline): LGHDT, YNNKEL (reference sequence). The CDR3 loop spans 18 amino acids. The CDR3 spells CASSQDRVRGGLNYGYTF. Written as DNA, the CDR3 is TGTGCCAGCAGCCAAGATCGGGTCAGAGGGGGCCTTAACTATGGCTACACCTTC.

CDR3 DNA sequence: TGTGCCAGCAGTATAGCACCGGGACAAATGAACACTGAAGCTTTCTTT. Its protein product is CASSIAPGQMNTEAFF. The chain uses TRBV27 and TRBJ1-1, with TRBD1 as a possible D gene (6 bases). Germline V CDR1 and CDR2: MNHEY, SMNVEV (reference sequence). CDR3 length: 16 amino acids. V was pared by 5 bases and J by 0 bases, with 16 bases between.

In this sample, this clonotype turned up many times. The rearrangement links TRBV4-3 to TRBJ1-5, with unresolved D. The V and J ends lost 1 base and 3 bases respectively, with 4 bases between them. Germline V lookup: CDR1 LGHNA, CDR2 YSLEER. This CDR3 is built from 13 residues. CDR3 in amino acids: CASSQGSNQPQHF. The CDR3 bases are TGCGCCAGCAGCCAAGGTTCCAATCAGCCCCAGCATTTT.

This clonotype was observed a handful of times. The chain recombines TRBV20-1 with TRBJ2-5; TRBD2 matches 14 bases. The length of the CDR3 is 18 residues. The germline gives CDR1 DFQATT, CDR2 SNEGSKA (reference sequence). Unmatched junction bases numbered 17, after V lost 7 bases and J lost 4 bases. The CDR3: CSGRSWLTSGGAGETQYF. The CDR3 DNA follows: TGCAGTGGCAGAAGCTGGCTGACTAGCGGGGGGGCGGGAGAGACCCAGTACTTC.

This clonotype was recorded at least ten times. The chain couples TRBV29-1 to TRBJ1-2, with D maybe TRBD1 (6 bases). Germline V CDR1 and CDR2: SQVTM, ANQGSEA. The V end lost 5 bases, the J end lost 1 base, and 11 bases lay between the germline ends. The CDR3 totals 13 residues. The CDR3 nucleotides read TGCAGCGTTAAGGGGGGTGATAACTATGGCTACACCTTC. Residues: CSVKGGDNYGYTF.